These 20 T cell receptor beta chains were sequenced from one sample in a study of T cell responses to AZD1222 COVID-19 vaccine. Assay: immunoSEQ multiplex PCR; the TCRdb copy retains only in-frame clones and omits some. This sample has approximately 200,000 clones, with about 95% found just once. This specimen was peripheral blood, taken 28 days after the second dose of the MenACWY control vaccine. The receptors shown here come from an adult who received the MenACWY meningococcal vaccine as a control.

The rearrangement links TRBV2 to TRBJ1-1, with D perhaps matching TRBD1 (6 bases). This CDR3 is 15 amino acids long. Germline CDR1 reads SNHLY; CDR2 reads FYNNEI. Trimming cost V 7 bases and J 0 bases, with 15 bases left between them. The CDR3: CASTGGRGLNTEAFF. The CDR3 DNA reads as TGTGCCAGCACTGGAGGTCGGGGGCTGAACACTGAAGCTTTCTTT.

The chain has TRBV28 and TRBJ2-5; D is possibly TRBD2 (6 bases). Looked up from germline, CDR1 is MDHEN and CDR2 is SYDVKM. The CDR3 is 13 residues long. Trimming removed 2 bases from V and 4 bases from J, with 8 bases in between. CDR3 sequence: CASSLGGTETQYF. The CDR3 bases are TGTGCCAGCAGTTTAGGGGGGACAGAGACCCAGTACTTC.

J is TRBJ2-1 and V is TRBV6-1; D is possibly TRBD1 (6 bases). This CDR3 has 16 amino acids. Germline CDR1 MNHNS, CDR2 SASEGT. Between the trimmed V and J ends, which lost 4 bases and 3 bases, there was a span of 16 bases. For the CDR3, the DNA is TGTGCCAGCAGTGCCTCACAGGGTGGAGGCTACAATGAGCAGTTCTTC. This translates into CASSASQGGGYNEQFF.

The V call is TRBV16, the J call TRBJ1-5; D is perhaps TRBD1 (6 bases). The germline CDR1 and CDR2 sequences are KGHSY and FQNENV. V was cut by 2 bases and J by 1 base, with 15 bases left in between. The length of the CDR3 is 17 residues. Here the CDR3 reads CASSQARTVGSNQPQHF. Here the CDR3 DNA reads TGTGCCAGCAGCCAAGCCAGGACAGTTGGGAGCAATCAGCCCCAGCATTTT.

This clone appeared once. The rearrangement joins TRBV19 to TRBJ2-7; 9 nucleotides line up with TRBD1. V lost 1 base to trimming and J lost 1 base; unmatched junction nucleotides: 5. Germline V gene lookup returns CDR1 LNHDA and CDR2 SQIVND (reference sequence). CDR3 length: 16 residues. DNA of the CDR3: TGTGCCAGTAGTATAGGGGGTGGGACAGGGTCCTACGAGCAGTACTTC. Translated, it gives CASSIGGGTGSYEQYF. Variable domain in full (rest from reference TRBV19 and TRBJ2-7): DGGITQSPKYLFRKEGQNVTLSCEQNLNHDAMYWYRQDPGQGLRLIYYSQIVNDFQKGDIAEGYSVSREKKESFPLTVTSAQKNPTAFYLCASSIGGGTGSYEQYFGPGTRLTVT.

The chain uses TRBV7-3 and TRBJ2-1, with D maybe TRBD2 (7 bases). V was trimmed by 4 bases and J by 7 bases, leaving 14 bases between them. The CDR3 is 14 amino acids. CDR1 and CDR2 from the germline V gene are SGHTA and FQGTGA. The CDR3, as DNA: TGTGCCAGCAGCTCCGGACTAGGGGGGAATGAGCAGTTCTTC. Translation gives CASSSGLGGNEQFF.

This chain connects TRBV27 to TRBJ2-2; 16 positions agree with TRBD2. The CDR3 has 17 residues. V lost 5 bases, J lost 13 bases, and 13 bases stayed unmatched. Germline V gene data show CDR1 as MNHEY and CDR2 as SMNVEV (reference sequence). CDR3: CASSPGTSGGGFLGLFF. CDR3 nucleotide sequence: TGTGCCAGCAGTCCCGGGACTAGCGGGGGGGGCTTTCTGGGGCTGTTTTTT.

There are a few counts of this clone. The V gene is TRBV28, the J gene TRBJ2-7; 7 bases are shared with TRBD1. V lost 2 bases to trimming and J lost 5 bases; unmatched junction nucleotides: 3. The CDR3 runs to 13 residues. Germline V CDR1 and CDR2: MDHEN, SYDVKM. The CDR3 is CASSLTTGDEQYF. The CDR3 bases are TGTGCCAGCAGTTTAACAACAGGGGACGAGCAGTACTTC. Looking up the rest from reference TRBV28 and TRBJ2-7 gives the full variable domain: DVKVTQSSRYLVKRTGEKVFLECVQDMDHENMFWYRQDPGLGLRLIYFSYDVKMKEKGDIPEGYSVSREKKERFSLILESASTNQTSMYLCASSLTTGDEQYFGPGTRLTVT.

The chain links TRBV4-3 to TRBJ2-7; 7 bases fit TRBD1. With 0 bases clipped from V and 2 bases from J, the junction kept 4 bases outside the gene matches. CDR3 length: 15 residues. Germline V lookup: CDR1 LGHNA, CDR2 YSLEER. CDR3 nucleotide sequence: TGCGCCAGCAGCCAAGAGACAGGGCGAACCTACGAGCAGTACTTC. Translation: CASSQETGRTYEQYF.

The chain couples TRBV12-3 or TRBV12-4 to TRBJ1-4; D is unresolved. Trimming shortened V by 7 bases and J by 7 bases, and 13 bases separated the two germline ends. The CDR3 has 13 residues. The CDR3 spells CASTSGRTEKLFF. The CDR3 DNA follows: TGTGCCAGCACTTCTGGACGGACTGAAAAACTGTTTTTT.

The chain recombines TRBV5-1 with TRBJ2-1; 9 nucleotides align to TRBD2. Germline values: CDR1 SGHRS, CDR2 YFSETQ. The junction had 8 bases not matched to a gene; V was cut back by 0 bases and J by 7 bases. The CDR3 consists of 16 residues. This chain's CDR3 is CASSLATVAGENEQFF. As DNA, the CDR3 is TGCGCCAGCAGCTTGGCCACAGTAGCGGGAGAGAATGAGCAGTTCTTC.

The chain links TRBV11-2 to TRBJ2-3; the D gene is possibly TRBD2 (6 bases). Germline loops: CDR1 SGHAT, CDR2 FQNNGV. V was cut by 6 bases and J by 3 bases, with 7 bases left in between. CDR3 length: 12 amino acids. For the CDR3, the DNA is TGTGCCAGCAGTAGCGGTACAGATACGCAGTATTTT. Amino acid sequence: CASSSGTDTQYF.

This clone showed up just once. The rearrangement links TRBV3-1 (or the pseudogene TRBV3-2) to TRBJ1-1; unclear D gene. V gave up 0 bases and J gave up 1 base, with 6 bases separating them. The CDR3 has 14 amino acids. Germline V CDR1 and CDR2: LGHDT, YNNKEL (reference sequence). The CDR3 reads CASSQDNSNTEAFF. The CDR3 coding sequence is TGTGCCAGCAGCCAAGATAACTCGAACACTGAAGCTTTCTTT.

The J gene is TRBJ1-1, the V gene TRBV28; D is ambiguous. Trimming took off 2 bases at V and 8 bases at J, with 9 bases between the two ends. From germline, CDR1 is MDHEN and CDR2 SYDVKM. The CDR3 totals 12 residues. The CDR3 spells CASSLIRGEAFF. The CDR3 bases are TGTGCCAGCAGTTTAATTCGGGGAGAAGCTTTCTTT.

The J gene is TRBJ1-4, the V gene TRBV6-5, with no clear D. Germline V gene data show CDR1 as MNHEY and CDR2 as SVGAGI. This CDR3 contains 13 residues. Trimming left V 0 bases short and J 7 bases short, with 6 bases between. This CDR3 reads CASSYSPSEKLFF. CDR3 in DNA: TGTGCCAGCAGTTACTCCCCCAGTGAAAAACTGTTTTTT.

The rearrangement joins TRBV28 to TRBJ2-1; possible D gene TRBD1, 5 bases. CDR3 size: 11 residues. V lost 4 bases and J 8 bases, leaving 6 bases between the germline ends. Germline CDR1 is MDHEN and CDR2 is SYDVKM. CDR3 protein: CASSWGYEQFF. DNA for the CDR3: TGTGCCAGCAGTTGGGGCTATGAGCAGTTCTTC.

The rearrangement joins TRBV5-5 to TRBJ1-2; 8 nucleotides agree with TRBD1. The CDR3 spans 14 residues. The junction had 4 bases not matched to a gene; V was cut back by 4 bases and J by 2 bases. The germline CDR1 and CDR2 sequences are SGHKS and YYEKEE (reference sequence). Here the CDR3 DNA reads TGTGCCAGCAGCGGCGGACAGGGAAACTATGGCTACACCTTC. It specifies CASSGGQGNYGYTF.

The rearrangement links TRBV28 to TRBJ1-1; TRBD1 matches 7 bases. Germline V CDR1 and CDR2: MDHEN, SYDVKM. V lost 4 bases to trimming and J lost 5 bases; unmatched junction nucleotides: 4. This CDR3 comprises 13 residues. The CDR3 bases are TGTGCCAGCAGTTCCTGGGACAGAACTGAAGCTTTCTTT. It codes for CASSSWDRTEAFF.

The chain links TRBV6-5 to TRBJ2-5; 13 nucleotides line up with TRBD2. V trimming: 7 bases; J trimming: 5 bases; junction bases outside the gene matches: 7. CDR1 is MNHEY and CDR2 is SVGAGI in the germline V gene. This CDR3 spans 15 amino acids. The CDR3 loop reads CASTRTSGSAETQYF. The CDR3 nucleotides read TGTGCCAGCACCCGGACTAGCGGGAGTGCGGAGACCCAGTACTTC.

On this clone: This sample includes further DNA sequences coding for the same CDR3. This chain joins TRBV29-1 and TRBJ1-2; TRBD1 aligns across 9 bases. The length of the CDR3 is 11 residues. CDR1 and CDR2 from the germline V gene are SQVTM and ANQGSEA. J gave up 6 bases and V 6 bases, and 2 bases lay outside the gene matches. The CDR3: CSVGQGNGYTF. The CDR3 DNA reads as TGCAGCGTCGGACAGGGGAATGGCTACACCTTC.